These 30 T cell receptor beta chains were sequenced from one sample in a study of T-cell memory formation after mild COVID-19. One entry per CDR3 protein results from TCRdb running MiXCR on the 5' RACE reads. The table has approximately 250,000 distinct CDR3 sequences, about a sixth seen once. Sequenced: PBMCs or a T cell subset sorted from them (not recorded which). Receptors originate from a man aged 18 to 29 who had mild COVID-19 (a few samples of this study predate the infection). Cell type and time point are not known.

This clonotype showed up just a few times. The rearrangement links TRBV15 to TRBJ2-5, with TRBD2 as a possible D gene (5 bases). Germline values: CDR1 LNHNV, CDR2 YYDKDF (reference sequence). The CDR3 covers 17 residues. Trimming cost V 0 bases and J 0 bases, with 14 bases left between them. CDR3 sequence (DNA): TGTGCCACCAGCAGAGATCGCGGGTCGGACTACCAAGAGACCCAGTACTTC. It specifies CATSRDRGSDYQETQYF. The full variable domain, its missing parts supplied by reference TRBV15 and TRBJ2-5, is DAMVIQNPRYQVTQFGKPVTLSCSQTLNHNVMYWYQQKSSQAPKLLFHYYDKDFNNEADTPDNFQSRRPNTSFCFLDIRSPGLGDTAMYLCATSRDRGSDYQETQYFGPGTRLLVL.

The chain employs TRBV27 and TRBJ2-7; a possible D gene is TRBD1 (6 bases). Germline CDR1 is MNHEY and CDR2 is SMNVEV (reference sequence). There are 15 residues in the CDR3. Trimming took 6 bases from V and 0 from J, leaving 15 bases between them. DNA of the CDR3: TGTGCCAGCAGCAAGACAGGAACTAGCTCCTACGAGCAGTACTTC. Its translation is CASSKTGTSSYEQYF.

The chain combines TRBV20-1 with TRBJ2-5; 10 bases are a match to TRBD2. Trimming cost V 0 bases and J 1 base; bases outside gene matches: 5. The CDR3 runs to 16 residues. Germline-derived CDR1 and CDR2 are DFQATT and SNEGSKA (reference sequence). CDR3 sequence (DNA): TGCAGTGCTAGAGACCCGAGGACTAGCGGCCAAGAGACCCAGTACTTC. Protein: CSARDPRTSGQETQYF.

This clonotype was detected only a few times. V is TRBV2 and J is TRBJ2-7, with 7 positions matching TRBD1. Germline loops: CDR1 SNHLY, CDR2 FYNNEI. With V trimmed by 9 bases and J by 5 bases, 10 bases remained unmatched. The CDR3 runs to 13 residues. The CDR3 region is CASSLQGINEQYF. CDR3 in DNA: TGTGCCAGTTCGCTACAGGGGATCAACGAGCAGTACTTC.

This clonotype has more than one count but fewer than ten. The chain joins TRBV12-3 or TRBV12-4 to TRBJ1-4; 10 bases line up with TRBD1. The V segment lost 6 bases and the J segment 0 bases; nucleotides outside the gene matches: 13. The CDR3 consists of 19 residues. This chain's CDR3 is CASSPRTGGVGPTNEKLFF. CDR3 DNA sequence: TGTGCCAGCAGCCCGAGGACAGGGGGGGTCGGGCCAACTAATGAAAAACTGTTTTTT.

In DNA, the CDR3 is TGCGCCAGCAGCGGCCCTCTTACTGGGGCAACAGATACGCAGTATTTT. Protein: CASSGPLTGATDTQYF. The chain couples TRBV5-1 to TRBJ2-3; D possibly corresponds to TRBD1 (5 bases). This CDR3 comprises 16 residues. Per the germline V gene, CDR1 is SGHRS and CDR2 is YFSETQ. Trimming shortened V by 4 bases and J by 3 bases, and 18 bases separated the two germline ends. Supplemented by reference TRBV5-1 and TRBJ2-3, the full variable domain reads KAGVTQTPRYLIKTRGQQVTLSCSPISGHRSVSWYQQTPGQGLQFLFEYFSETQRNKGNFPGRFSGRQFSNSRSEMNVSTLELGDSALYLCASSGPLTGATDTQYFGPGTRLTVL.

This clonotype has a handful of counts. One junction end does not reproduce the germline sequence, and a read error may be involved. CDR3 coding DNA: TGTGCTAGCAGCTTAGATGGGGGTGACACAGATACGCAGTATTTT. This encodes CASSLDGGDTDTQYF. V usage is TRBV7-7 and J usage is TRBJ2-3; D tentatively reads TRBD1 or TRBD2 (5 bases each). The CDR3 contains 15 residues. The germline V gene encodes CDR1 SSHAT and CDR2 FNYEAQ (reference sequence).

The rearrangement joins TRBV3-1 to TRBJ1-1; no definite D call. Looked up from germline, CDR1 is LGHDT and CDR2 is YNNKEL (reference sequence). The V end lost 0 bases, the J end lost 1 base, and 6 bases lay between the germline ends. The CDR3 is 14 residues long. CDR3 DNA sequence: TGTGCCAGCAGCCAAGATGTTGCGAACACTGAAGCTTTCTTT. Translated, it gives CASSQDVANTEAFF.

This clonotype has more than one count but fewer than ten. The chain carries TRBV27 and TRBJ2-7; a possible D gene is TRBD2 (6 bases). This CDR3 has 13 amino acids. Germline loops: CDR1 MNHEY, CDR2 SMNVEV (reference sequence). V dropped 10 bases and J dropped 3 bases, with 16 bases sitting between them. This CDR3 is CATRLGGNYEQYF. For the CDR3, the DNA is TGTGCCACCAGACTCGGAGGGAACTACGAGCAGTACTTC.

This clonotype showed up just a few times. The chain uses TRBV5-1 and TRBJ2-1; tentative D call: TRBD2 (6 bases). This CDR3 region has 15 residues. Trimming left V 0 bases short and J 7 bases short, with 14 bases between. Germline lookup yields CDR1 SGHRS and CDR2 YFSETQ. CDR3 sequence: CASSLGTEGVNEQFF. The CDR3 DNA reads as TGCGCCAGCAGCTTGGGGACGGAGGGCGTTAATGAGCAGTTCTTC.

CDR3 residues: CAISATGIGEKLFF. DNA for the CDR3: TGTGCCATCAGTGCGACAGGGATCGGTGAAAAACTGTTTTTT. The chain employs TRBV10-3 and TRBJ1-4; 7 nucleotides align to TRBD1. The CDR3 contains 14 residues. V lost 4 bases to trimming and J lost 7 bases; unmatched junction nucleotides: 6. Germline assignment: CDR1 ENHRY and CDR2 SYGVKD.

This clonotype was recorded a few times. CDR3 sequence reads: CASSRLAASTYNEQFF. For the CDR3, the DNA is TGTGCCAGCAGTAGACTAGCCGCGTCGACCTACAATGAGCAGTTCTTC. The chain couples TRBV12-3 or TRBV12-4 to TRBJ2-1, with 7 bases lining up with TRBD2. The length of the CDR3 is 16 residues. With V trimmed by 5 bases and J by 2 bases, 9 bases remained unmatched.

The chain joins TRBV6-2 or TRBV6-3 to TRBJ2-3, with 10 bases aligning to TRBD2. Germline V gives CDR1 MNHEY, CDR2 SVGEGT. V dropped 6 bases and J dropped 3; count of bases not matched to a gene: 9. The CDR3 spans 16 residues. CDR3 residues: CASSAIGLAETDTQYF. CDR3 DNA: TGTGCCAGCAGCGCTATCGGACTAGCGGAAACAGATACGCAGTATTTT.

The sample holds one count of this clonotype. The chain couples TRBV7-2 to TRBJ2-7; TRBD1 might be the D (5 bases). The CDR3 loop spans 15 amino acids. The V gene lost 0 bases and the J gene lost 5 bases, with 14 bases spanning the gap. Germline values: CDR1 SGHTA, CDR2 FQGNSA. CDR3 loop: CASSLAGPLYNEQYF. The CDR3 coding sequence is TGTGCCAGCAGCTTAGCGGGGCCCCTCTACAACGAGCAGTACTTC.

This clonotype appeared a few times. This chain links TRBV7-9 with TRBJ1-1; D is possibly TRBD1 (6 bases). Trimming took 6 bases from V and 1 from J, leaving 18 bases between them. CDR3 length: 16 amino acids. Germline V lookup: CDR1 SEHNR, CDR2 FQNEAQ (reference sequence). The CDR3 loop is CASSPSPGQTNTEAFF. The CDR3 nucleotides read TGTGCCAGCAGTCCCTCCCCCGGACAGACGAACACTGAAGCTTTCTTT.

This chain's CDR3 is CASSFLAGGPIGPDTQYF. Here the CDR3 DNA reads TGCGCCAGCAGCTTCCTAGCGGGGGGGCCTATCGGCCCAGATACGCAGTATTTT. The chain couples TRBV5-1 to TRBJ2-3, with 12 nucleotides matching TRBD2. The CDR3 totals 18 residues. V shed 2 bases, J shed 4 bases, and the junction held 11 bases outside the gene matches. Germline CDR1 and CDR2: SGHRS and YFSETQ.

The table lists this clonotype with a few counts. V usage is TRBV20-1 and J usage is TRBJ2-7; D tentatively fits TRBD1 or TRBD2 (5 bases each). CDR1 and CDR2 from the germline V gene are DFQATT and SNEGSKA (reference sequence). Trimming took off 4 bases at V and 6 bases at J, with 13 bases between the two ends. The CDR3 length is 12 residues. The CDR3 loop reads CSAKRGGGEQYF. The CDR3 DNA follows: TGCAGTGCTAAAAGGGGTGGAGGCGAGCAGTACTTC.

This clonotype was counted between two and nine times. This chain uses TRBV5-1 with TRBJ2-7; weak D call: TRBD1 (6 bases). The V gene lost 4 bases and the J gene lost 6 bases, with 14 bases spanning the gap. This CDR3 spans 13 amino acids. Germline V gene sequence: CDR1 SGHRS, CDR2 YFSETQ. CDR3 bases: TGCGCCAGCAGCGGAGGACAGTTCGGCGAGCAGTACTTC. Translating it yields CASSGGQFGEQYF.

This clonotype showed up just a few times. The chain carries TRBV11-1 and TRBJ2-3; no clear D gene. V dropped 3 bases and J dropped 2 bases, with 9 bases sitting between them. Per the germline V gene, CDR1 is SGHAT and CDR2 is FQDESV (reference sequence). CDR3 length: 14 residues. The CDR3 DNA follows: TGTGCCAGCAGCTTGGCTCTAGACACAGATACGCAGTATTTT. This translates into CASSLALDTDTQYF.

V usage is TRBV20-1 and J usage is TRBJ2-5; a weak D match, TRBD2 (6 bases). CDR1 is DFQATT, CDR2 SNEGSKA, per germline (reference sequence). This CDR3 has 13 residues. V lost 2 bases and J lost 2, with 9 bases in between. This CDR3 is CSARKGLQETQYF. The DNA of the CDR3 is TGCAGTGCTAGAAAGGGACTTCAAGAGACCCAGTACTTC.

This clonotype turned up a few times. V gene TRBV7-9 combines with J gene TRBJ2-3; 11 bases are shared with TRBD2. This CDR3 contains 15 residues. From germline, CDR1 is SEHNR and CDR2 FQNEAQ (reference sequence). The ends lost 5 bases at V and 5 bases at J; junction bases unmatched: 6. CDR3 residues: CASSLSGGAVDTQYF. As DNA, the CDR3 is TGTGCCAGCAGCCTTAGCGGGGGGGCCGTAGATACGCAGTATTTT.

This clonotype is a singleton in its sample. The chain joins TRBV27 to TRBJ1-6; D is possibly TRBD1 (6 bases). Germline CDR1 is MNHEY and CDR2 is SMNVEV (reference sequence). This CDR3 has 13 amino acids. The germline V and J ends were trimmed by 6 bases and 8 bases, with 11 bases remaining between them. The CDR3 is CASSDPGDSPLHF. In DNA form, the CDR3 reads TGTGCCAGCAGCGATCCAGGGGATTCACCCCTCCACTTT.

V usage is TRBV7-2 and J usage is TRBJ2-7; no firm D call. This CDR3 spans 13 amino acids. With 2 bases removed from V and 6 bases from J, the gap between germline ends came to 11 bases. Germline V lookup: CDR1 SGHTA, CDR2 FQGNSA. CDR3: CASSLIWKREQYF. Here the CDR3 DNA reads TGTGCCAGCAGCTTAATTTGGAAGCGCGAGCAGTACTTC.

This clonotype occurred many times. The V and J genes are TRBV28 and TRBJ1-3; D call uncertain. V was trimmed by 7 bases and J by 0 bases, leaving 10 bases between them. The CDR3 totals 14 residues. The germline V gene has CDR1 MDHEN and CDR2 SYDVKM. DNA of the CDR3: TGTGCCAGCACCAGACCTCACTCTGGAAACACCATATATTTT. It codes for CASTRPHSGNTIYF.

This clonotype appeared many times. The chain uses TRBV12-3 or TRBV12-4 and TRBJ2-7, with 8 bases identical to TRBD2. V shed 4 bases, J shed 4 bases, and the junction held 6 bases outside the gene matches. The CDR3 is 14 amino acids. The CDR3 nucleotides read TGTGCCAGCAGTTGGACTAGCCGGGGGTACGAGCAGTACTTC. This codes for CASSWTSRGYEQYF.

In its sample, this clonotype was seen a few times. The V call is TRBV5-1, the J call TRBJ1-2, with D possibly matching TRBD1 (6 bases). V dropped 3 bases and J dropped 3 bases, with 9 bases sitting between them. CDR3 size: 13 residues. Germline CDR1 reads SGHRS; CDR2 reads YFSETQ. The CDR3 sequence is CASSSQGYYGYTF. The DNA of the CDR3 is TGCGCCAGCAGCTCACAGGGATACTATGGCTACACCTTC.

This clonotype was counted between two and nine times. The genes are TRBV29-1 and TRBJ2-5, with D possibly TRBD2 on 6 matching bases. This CDR3 comprises 15 residues. The germline V gene has CDR1 SQVTM and CDR2 ANQGSEA. V was cut by 4 bases and J by 5 bases, with 20 bases left in between. The CDR3 region is CSVGGRLVRGETQYF. As DNA, the CDR3 is TGCAGCGTTGGGGGGAGGCTAGTCCGTGGGGAGACCCAGTACTTC.

The J gene is TRBJ1-1, the V gene TRBV20-1; a weak D match, TRBD1 (5 bases). The CDR3 is 13 residues long. Germline assignment: CDR1 DFQATT and CDR2 SNEGSKA (reference sequence). Trimming cost V 5 bases and J 0 bases, with 10 bases left between them. The CDR3 is CSAGRAMNTEAFF. CDR3 sequence (DNA): TGCAGTGCTGGCAGGGCAATGAACACTGAAGCTTTCTTT.

The chain has TRBV4-3 and TRBJ1-1, with 7 bases fitting TRBD1. The CDR3 totals 15 residues. Germline V gene lookup returns CDR1 LGHNA and CDR2 YSLEER. Unmatched junction bases numbered 8, after V lost 0 bases and J lost 7 bases. This CDR3 reads CASSQDGAGGGEAFF. Written as DNA, the CDR3 is TGCGCCAGCAGCCAAGATGGGGCAGGGGGAGGTGAAGCTTTCTTT.

This clonotype showed up just a few times. This rearrangement joins TRBV7-9 to TRBJ2-2; no definite D call. Deletions cut 5 bases from V and 6 bases from J, with 4 bases between. Germline V gives CDR1 SEHNR, CDR2 FQNEAQ (reference sequence). The CDR3 sequence is 11 residues long. CDR3 in amino acids: CASSRSGELFF. CDR3 in DNA: TGTGCCAGCAGCCGGTCCGGGGAGCTGTTTTTT.